This passage covers 29 T cell receptor beta chains from one sample sequenced in a study of cytomegalovirus exposure and HLA in healthy donors (dated by TCRdb to about 2017). The method behind the library was the immunoSEQ multiplex PCR assay. The immuneACCESS repertoire file appears here via TCRdb, limited to in-frame rearrangements. These files lack a portion of the clones; in checked studies, under half of the deficit traces to unresolved V genes, and the cause of the others is not known. This sample gives around 140,000 clones in total; roughly 90% of them show up just once. 3.5% to 5.5% of the sample is in the top ten clones. The sequencing input was PBMCs. The receptors originated from a man between 18 and 29 years old in good health and CMV-seropositive.

The CDR3 DNA reads as TGTGCCACCAGCAGAGAGGGGGCAGGATACTATGGCTACACCTTC. Translated: CATSREGAGYYGYTF. The genes are TRBV15 and TRBJ1-2; D perhaps matches TRBD1 (6 bases). The CDR3 is 15 residues long. Germline CDR1 is LNHNV and CDR2 is YYDKDF (reference sequence). With 0 bases removed from V and 3 bases from J, the gap between germline ends came to 11 bases.

V and J are TRBV14 and TRBJ1-1; D is unresolved. Germline lookup yields CDR1 SGHDN and CDR2 FVKESK. The length of the CDR3 is 10 residues. V lost 10 bases, J lost 7 bases, and 10 bases lay in between. CDR3 in amino acids: CATLWSEAFF. CDR3 in DNA: TGTGCCACCCTTTGGAGTGAAGCTTTCTTT.

The chain joins TRBV18 to TRBJ1-3; 7 bases line up with TRBD1. This CDR3 region has 16 residues. CDR1 and CDR2 (germline): KGHSH, LQKENI. The V and J ends lost 3 bases and 0 bases, in that order; junction bases with no gene match: 5. The CDR3 DNA is TGTGCCAGCTCACCCCAGGGACAGCTCTCTGGAAACACCATATATTTT. Translation gives CASSPQGQLSGNTIYF.

This clone was counted once. The junction departs from germline at one end; a sequencing error may be responsible. V usage is TRBV11-3 and J usage is TRBJ2-1, with D perhaps TRBD1 (5 bases). CDR1 SGHNT and CDR2 YENEEA come from the germline V gene. The CDR3 sequence is 14 residues long. Here the CDR3 reads CASSLAGATNKQFF. The CDR3 region has the DNA TGTGCCAGCAGTTTGGCTGGGGCAACCAATAAGCAGTTCTTC.

V is TRBV5-1 and J is TRBJ2-7; 7 nucleotides line up with TRBD1. From germline, CDR1 is SGHRS and CDR2 YFSETQ. There are 14 residues in the CDR3. V dropped 3 bases and J dropped 2; count of bases not matched to a gene: 5. The CDR3 DNA reads TGCGCCAGCAGCTCCGGGACAGCCACCTACGAGCAGTACTTC. Translating gives CASSSGTATYEQYF.

The CDR3 loop is CASSSRRENQPQHF. The CDR3 DNA follows: TGTGCCAGCAGCTCCCGACGGGAAAATCAGCCCCAGCATTTT. V is TRBV13 and J is TRBJ1-5; unclear D gene. Deletions cut 4 bases from V and 4 bases from J, with 11 bases between. CDR3 length: 14 residues. Per germline, CDR1 PRHDT and CDR2 FYEKMQ (reference sequence).

This clone was counted a few times. The chain recombines TRBV25-1 with TRBJ2-7; no clear D. The V end was cut by 1 base, the J end by 3 bases, with 7 bases between. CDR1 is MGHDK and CDR2 is SYGVNS in the germline V gene. The CDR3 sequence is 13 residues long. The CDR3 region is CASSESRGYEQYF. The CDR3 region has the DNA TGTGCCAGCAGTGAATCCCGCGGCTACGAGCAGTACTTC.

The chain carries TRBV15 and TRBJ2-7; 7 nucleotides line up with TRBD2. Germline V CDR1 and CDR2: LNHNV, YYDKDF (reference sequence). CDR3 length: 16 residues. With V trimmed by 0 bases and J by 3 bases, 8 bases remained unmatched. CDR3 in amino acids: CATSRDISGIRYEQYF. The CDR3 region has the DNA TGTGCCACCAGCAGAGATATCAGCGGGATCCGCTACGAGCAGTACTTC.

The rearrangement joins TRBV6-5 to TRBJ2-1; D possibly corresponds to TRBD1 (5 bases). Between the trimmed V and J ends, which lost 6 bases and 4 bases, there was a span of 10 bases. This CDR3 is 13 amino acids long. Germline CDR1 reads MNHEY; CDR2 reads SVGAGI. In nucleotides, the CDR3 is TGTGCCAGCAGCCCTGACAGTTACAATGAGCAGTTCTTC. Protein: CASSPDSYNEQFF.

This chain joins TRBV5-1 and TRBJ2-1; TRBD2 matches 9 bases. Germline V gene sequence: CDR1 SGHRS, CDR2 YFSETQ. The V gene end was trimmed by 0 bases and the J gene end by 4 bases; junction bases not matched to a gene: 5. This CDR3 is built from 16 residues. The CDR3 sequence is CASSLAGAGGYNEQFF. CDR3 nucleotide sequence: TGCGCCAGCAGCTTGGCGGGTGCGGGAGGGTACAATGAGCAGTTCTTC.

The J gene is TRBJ2-5, the V gene TRBV11-2; D uncertain. V was shortened by 5 bases and J by 2 bases, with 3 bases between the two germline ends. The germline V gene has CDR1 SGHAT and CDR2 FQNNGV. The CDR3 is 11 amino acids. CDR3 region: CASSQQETQYF. CDR3 bases: TGTGCCAGCAGCCAGCAAGAGACCCAGTACTTC.

The rearrangement joins TRBV6-1 to TRBJ1-4; 8 nucleotides line up with TRBD1. Unmatched junction bases numbered 8, after V lost 8 bases and J lost 6 bases. Per germline, CDR1 MNHNS and CDR2 SASEGT. The length of the CDR3 is 14 residues. CDR3 bases: TGTGCCAGCGGAAAGGACAGGGTGGATGAAAAACTGTTTTTT. Translation: CASGKDRVDEKLFF.

The J gene is TRBJ2-3, the V gene TRBV30; D may be TRBD1 (6 bases). The CDR3 sequence is 13 residues long. Germline CDR1 and CDR2: GTSNPN and SVGIG (reference sequence). Between the trimmed V and J ends, which lost 4 bases and 3 bases, there was a span of 11 bases. The CDR3: CAWTRTATDTQYF. CDR3 nucleotides: TGTGCCTGGACCCGGACAGCAACAGATACGCAGTATTTT.

The J gene is TRBJ2-5, the V gene TRBV4-1, with 7 bases aligning to TRBD2. The CDR3 sequence is 18 residues long. V dropped 0 bases and J dropped 2; count of bases not matched to a gene: 12. CDR1 MGHRA and CDR2 YSYEKL come from the germline V gene. CDR3 residues: CASSQDRGPGLPQETQYF. The CDR3 DNA is TGCGCCAGCAGCCAAGATAGAGGCCCGGGACTACCTCAAGAGACCCAGTACTTC.

The chain uses TRBV5-1 and TRBJ2-5; tentatively, D is TRBD2 (5 bases). V lost 7 bases, J lost 0 bases, and 13 bases lay in between. Germline values: CDR1 SGHRS, CDR2 YFSETQ. This CDR3 contains 14 residues. The CDR3 nucleotides are TGCGCCAGCCGCCCAGCGGCTAACCAAGAGACCCAGTACTTC. This translates into CASRPAANQETQYF.

This rearrangement joins TRBV6-1 to TRBJ1-5; D not resolved. CDR1 is MNHNS, CDR2 SASEGT, per germline. The CDR3 length is 15 residues. Trimming took off 2 bases at V and 3 bases at J, with 11 bases between the two ends. The CDR3 DNA reads TGTGCCAGCAGTGAAACTTACGGTAACAATCAGCCCCAGCATTTT. Protein sequence: CASSETYGNNQPQHF.

A few counts support this clone. In DNA form, the CDR3 reads TGCGCCAGCAGTGAGAACCTACCCAGGACTAGCGGCTACGAGCAGTACTTC. Its protein product is CASSENLPRTSGYEQYF. The V and J genes are TRBV10-2 and TRBJ2-7; TRBD2 agrees at 10 bases. Looked up from germline, CDR1 is WSHSY and CDR2 is SAAADI. The CDR3 is made up of 17 amino acids. V was clipped by 2 bases and J by 3 bases; unmatched bases: 10.

This clone was seen more than once but under ten times. The chain links TRBV15 to TRBJ2-1; TRBD2 matches at 9 bases. The CDR3 sequence is 15 residues long. J was trimmed by 8 bases and V by 0 bases; bases with no gene match: 5. Germline lookup yields CDR1 LNHNV and CDR2 YYDKDF (reference sequence). CDR3 region: CATSRDTSGWDEQFF. CDR3 nucleotides: TGTGCCACCAGCAGAGATACTAGCGGGTGGGATGAGCAGTTCTTC.

The V and J genes are TRBV10-1 and TRBJ2-7, with 8 bases aligning to TRBD1. The V gene end was trimmed by 10 bases and the J gene end by 6 bases; junction bases not matched to a gene: 11. The CDR3 is 13 residues long. Germline-derived CDR1 and CDR2 are WNHNN and SYGVQD (reference sequence). The CDR3 sequence: CATSSDRVSEQYF. Here the CDR3 DNA reads TGCGCCACATCCTCGGACAGGGTGAGCGAGCAGTACTTC.

The genes are TRBV19 and TRBJ1-1; 10 bases are shared with TRBD1. Germline CDR1 is LNHDA and CDR2 is SQIVND (reference sequence). V shed 6 bases, J shed 6 bases, and the junction held 7 bases outside the gene matches. This CDR3 is 14 amino acids long. As DNA, the CDR3 is TGTGCCAGTAGATCGGACAGGGGGTCCGCTGAAGCTTTCTTT. As protein: CASRSDRGSAEAFF.

This chain joins TRBV7-9 and TRBJ1-4, with TRBD1 matching over 7 bases. With 5 bases clipped from V and 8 bases from J, the junction kept 8 bases outside the gene matches. Germline loops: CDR1 SEHNR, CDR2 FQNEAQ (reference sequence). The CDR3 has 14 residues. Written as DNA, the CDR3 is TGTGCCAGCAGCCTTGGGACAGTCGACGAAAAACTGTTTTTT. Its translation: CASSLGTVDEKLFF.

The gene calls are TRBV6-1 and TRBJ1-6, with TRBD1 matching over 9 bases. Germline-derived CDR1 and CDR2 are MNHNS and SASEGT. Germline trimming cut 0 bases from V and 4 bases from J; bases unmatched to any gene: 4. The CDR3 totals 17 residues. In nucleotides, the CDR3 is TGTGCCAGCAGTGAAGCCTCGACAGGGGGGTATAATTCACCCCTCCACTTT. This gives the protein CASSEASTGGYNSPLHF.

The chain carries TRBV7-2 and TRBJ2-1, with TRBD2 as a possible D gene (6 bases). Trimming took off 0 bases at V and 3 bases at J, with 6 bases between the two ends. The CDR3 length is 14 residues. The germline V gene encodes CDR1 SGHTA and CDR2 FQGNSA. CDR3 residues: CASSLAGGYNEQFF. The CDR3 nucleotides read TGTGCCAGCAGCTTAGCGGGGGGCTACAATGAGCAGTTCTTC.

This clone is a singleton in its sample. This chain joins TRBV2 and TRBJ1-2; TRBD1 might be the D (5 bases). The V and J ends lost 6 bases and 8 bases respectively, with 19 bases between them. CDR1 SNHLY and CDR2 FYNNEI come from the germline V gene. CDR3 length equals 14 residues. CDR3 in DNA: TGTGCCAGCAGGCAGGGTTTCGGGTTCGGCGGCTACACCTTC. Its protein product is CASRQGFGFGGYTF.

The V and J genes are TRBV4-1 and TRBJ2-7, with D possibly being TRBD2 (6 bases). Germline CDR1 reads MGHRA; CDR2 reads YSYEKL. The V gene lost 8 bases and the J gene lost 4 bases, with 18 bases spanning the gap. CDR3 length equals 14 residues. For the CDR3, the DNA is TGCGCCAGCTCTCCCCGCGGGGACCTATACGAGCAGTACTTC. Translating gives CASSPRGDLYEQYF.

This chain links TRBV19 with TRBJ2-2; D is possibly TRBD1 (6 bases). CDR3 length: 15 amino acids. Germline lookup yields CDR1 LNHDA and CDR2 SQIVND (reference sequence). Trimming removed 7 bases at V and 5 bases at J, with 17 bases between. The CDR3 coding sequence is TGTGCCAGTACCCCCTGGGACACTAAAACCGGGGAGCTGTTTTTT. This codes for CASTPWDTKTGELFF.

The V gene is TRBV6-1, the J gene TRBJ2-1; TRBD1 aligns across 7 bases. Germline assignment: CDR1 MNHNS and CDR2 SASEGT. CDR3 length equals 14 residues. V was pared by 6 bases and J by 5 bases, with 7 bases of the junction left unmatched. The CDR3: CASRTGAVDNEQFF. CDR3 bases: TGTGCCAGCAGAACAGGGGCGGTGGACAATGAGCAGTTCTTC.

The rearrangement links TRBV2 to TRBJ2-3; TRBD2 matches 8 bases. The trim removed 8 bases at V and 0 bases at J, leaving 7 bases unmatched. In germline, CDR1 is SNHLY, CDR2 FYNNEI. This CDR3 has 15 residues. The CDR3 loop reads CASGATSGSTDTQYF. The DNA for the CDR3 is TGTGCCAGCGGGGCAACTAGCGGAAGCACAGATACGCAGTATTTT. Full variable domain (rest looked up from reference TRBV2 and TRBJ2-3): EPEVTQTPSHQVTQMGQEVILRCVPISNHLYFYWYRQILGQKVEFLVSFYNNEISEKSEIFDDQFSVERPDGSNFTLKIRSTKLEDSAMYFCASGATSGSTDTQYFGPGTRLTVL.

The chain is built from TRBV2 and TRBJ1-2, with 9 bases matching TRBD1. This CDR3 has 15 residues. In germline, CDR1 is SNHLY, CDR2 FYNNEI. V gave up 1 base and J gave up 7 bases; unmatched junction bases: 7. CDR3 DNA sequence: TGTGCCAGCAGTGAAGTCGGGACAGGGCTGTTTGGCTACACCTTC. It is translated as CASSEVGTGLFGYTF.